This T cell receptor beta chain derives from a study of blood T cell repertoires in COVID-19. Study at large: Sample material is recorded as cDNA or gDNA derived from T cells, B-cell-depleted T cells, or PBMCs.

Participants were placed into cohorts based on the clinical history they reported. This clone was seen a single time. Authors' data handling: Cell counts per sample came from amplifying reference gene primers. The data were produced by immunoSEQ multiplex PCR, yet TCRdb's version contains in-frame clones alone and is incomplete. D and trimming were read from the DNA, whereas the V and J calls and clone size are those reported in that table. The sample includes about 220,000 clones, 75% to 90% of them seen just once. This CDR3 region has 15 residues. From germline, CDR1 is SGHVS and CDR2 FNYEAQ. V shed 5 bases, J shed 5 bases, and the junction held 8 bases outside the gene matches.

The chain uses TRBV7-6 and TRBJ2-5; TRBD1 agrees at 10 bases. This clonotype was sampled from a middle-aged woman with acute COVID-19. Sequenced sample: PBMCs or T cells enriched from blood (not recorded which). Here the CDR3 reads CASSHTTGGAETQYF. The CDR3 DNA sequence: TGTGCCAGCAGCCACACGACAGGGGGCGCGGAGACCCAGTACTTC.